The 31 T cell receptor beta chains below were found in one sample sequenced in a study of identifying expanded T cells in peripheral blood. Using immunoSEQ multiplex PCR, the repertoire was profiled, and TCRdb retains in-frame clones only, with some absent. The sample yields 95,000 to 150,000 clones, around 84% seen once. Sequenced input: blood. Receptors originate from a person between 18 and 75 years old in good health.

The chain links TRBV5-1 to TRBJ2-7, with D maybe TRBD2 (6 bases). Per the germline V gene, CDR1 is SGHRS and CDR2 is YFSETQ. The ends were cut back, 7 bases at V and 5 bases at J, with 22 bases in the middle. The CDR3 covers 15 residues. The CDR3 nucleotides read TGCGCCAGCTCCCAACCGGAGGGTGGATCCCACGAGCAGTACTTC. The encoded protein is CASSQPEGGSHEQYF.

The rearrangement joins TRBV11-3 to TRBJ2-1; no clear D. The CDR3 contains 16 residues. V gave up 6 bases and J gave up 2 bases, with 17 bases separating them. Per germline, CDR1 SGHNT and CDR2 YENEEA. The CDR3 is CASRGSSYRAYNEQFF. The CDR3 DNA follows: TGTGCCAGCAGGGGTTCTTCTTACAGAGCCTACAATGAGCAGTTCTTC.

With respect to this clone: A clone one base away is much larger, so this may be a read error. Other DNA variants within this sample encode the same CDR3. The rearrangement joins TRBV4-1 to TRBJ1-2, with D perhaps TRBD1 (6 bases). Germline CDR1 reads MGHRA; CDR2 reads YSYEKL. This CDR3 region has 13 residues. V gave up 6 bases and J gave up 5 bases, with 13 bases separating them. Here the CDR3 reads CASRPTGLYGYTF. The CDR3 region has the DNA TGCGCCAGCAGGCCGACAGGATTGTATGGCTACACCTTC.

This clone was observed a single time. This chain links TRBV27 with TRBJ2-5; 9 bases map to TRBD1. The CDR3 totals 15 residues. Germline trimming cut 3 bases from V and 2 bases from J; bases unmatched to any gene: 4. The germline gives CDR1 MNHEY, CDR2 SMNVEV (reference sequence). The CDR3 here is CASSFAGTGQETQYF. The CDR3 DNA sequence: TGTGCCAGCAGTTTCGCCGGGACAGGGCAAGAGACCCAGTACTTC.

The J gene is TRBJ2-3, the V gene TRBV29-1; no clear D gene. The CDR3 loop spans 15 amino acids. Trimming shortened V by 7 bases and J by 0 bases, and 17 bases separated the two germline ends. CDR1 SQVTM and CDR2 ANQGSEA come from the germline V gene. The CDR3 reads CSASVNGASTDTQYF. As DNA, the CDR3 is TGCAGCGCCTCCGTGAACGGTGCTAGCACAGATACGCAGTATTTT.

The gene calls are TRBV6-5 and TRBJ1-1; TRBD1 matches at 7 bases. The V gene end was trimmed by 6 bases and the J gene end by 3 bases; junction bases not matched to a gene: 7. The CDR3 loop spans 14 amino acids. Germline assignment: CDR1 MNHEY and CDR2 SVGAGI. The CDR3 loop reads CASSPGDSYTEAFF. CDR3 nucleotide sequence: TGTGCCAGCAGCCCTGGGGACAGCTACACTGAAGCTTTCTTT.

The rearrangement uses TRBV19 and TRBJ2-7; TRBD2 might be the D (7 bases). Trimming pared 8 bases from V and 7 bases from J, leaving 24 bases between. This CDR3 spans 15 amino acids. Germline V gives CDR1 LNHDA, CDR2 SQIVND (reference sequence). The CDR3 region is CASGPGRGTSAEQYF. Written as DNA, the CDR3 is TGTGCCAGTGGGCCAGGGAGGGGGACCTCGGCAGAGCAGTACTTC.

This chain links TRBV27 with TRBJ1-1; D perhaps matches TRBD1 (5 bases). This CDR3 comprises 22 residues. The V gene's germline CDR1 is MNHEY and CDR2 SMNVEV (reference sequence). V lost 8 bases, J lost 7 bases, and 44 bases lay in between. CDR3 nucleotides: TGTGCCAGCCCCTCGGGGACTAGGAGGGCCCCCATACAGCCCAATCCCCACCATGAAGCTTTCTTT. This translates into CASPSGTRRAPIQPNPHHEAFF.

This rearrangement joins TRBV9 to TRBJ2-5; 9 nucleotides line up with TRBD2. V dropped 4 bases and J dropped 5; count of bases not matched to a gene: 9. The CDR3 extends over 15 amino acids. Germline loops: CDR1 SGDLS, CDR2 YYNGEE. The chain's CDR3 is CASSQTGLAYETQYF. The CDR3, as DNA: TGTGCCAGCAGCCAGACCGGACTAGCGTACGAGACCCAGTACTTC. The complete variable domain, with remaining parts taken from reference TRBV9 and TRBJ2-5, reads DSGVTQTPKHLITATGQRVTLRCSPRSGDLSVYWYQQSLDQGLQFLIQYYNGEERAKGNILERFSAQQFPDLHSELNLSSLELGDSALYFCASSQTGLAYETQYFGPGTRLLVL.

This sequence joins TRBV7-3 and TRBJ2-7; D may be TRBD2 (5 bases). CDR1 SGHTA and CDR2 FQGTGA come from the germline V gene. This CDR3 has 13 amino acids. CDR3: CAILRVPYYEQYF. The CDR3 DNA reads as TGTGCGATCCTGAGGGTACCCTACTACGAGCAGTACTTC.

The chain recombines TRBV7-2 with TRBJ2-4; D perhaps matches TRBD2 (5 bases). Germline V gives CDR1 SGHTA, CDR2 FQGNSA. The CDR3 has 15 residues. V lost 1 base and J lost 9, with 16 bases in between. CDR3 protein: CASSLGGEGSGIQYF. The DNA for the CDR3 is TGTGCCAGCAGCTTAGGTGGTGAGGGATCGGGCATTCAGTACTTC.

The chain carries TRBV7-9 and TRBJ2-5; TRBD1 aligns across 9 bases. Germline loops: CDR1 SEHNR, CDR2 FQNEAQ (reference sequence). There are 16 residues in the CDR3. V lost 3 bases to trimming and J lost 5 bases; unmatched junction nucleotides: 10. The CDR3 loop reads CASSFPAGQGRETQYF. The CDR3 DNA reads as TGTGCCAGCAGCTTTCCGGCCGGACAGGGGCGGGAGACCCAGTACTTC.

The chain employs TRBV6-1 and TRBJ1-2; D possibly corresponds to TRBD1 (6 bases). V lost 2 bases and J lost 4, with 20 bases in between. The CDR3 totals 17 residues. Per the germline V gene, CDR1 is MNHNS and CDR2 is SASEGT. This CDR3 is CASSETGLAELLYGYTF. Here the CDR3 DNA reads TGTGCCAGCAGTGAAACAGGGCTTGCGGAGTTACTCTATGGCTACACCTTC.

The chain is built from TRBV5-8 and TRBJ1-2; D unclear. The CDR3 extends over 14 amino acids. The germline V gene has CDR1 SGHTS and CDR2 YDEGEE. The CDR3 sequence: CAPSPRSLNYGYTF. CDR3 sequence (DNA): TGTGCTCCGAGCCCGAGGTCCCTCAACTATGGCTACACCTTC.

This sequence joins TRBV6-1 and TRBJ2-3; TRBD2 matches 7 bases. Germline-derived CDR1 and CDR2 are MNHNS and SASEGT. The V and J ends lost 3 bases and 5 bases, in that order; junction bases with no gene match: 8. The CDR3 totals 15 residues. CDR3 amino acids: CASSDTAGLGDTQYF. The DNA of the CDR3 is TGTGCCAGCAGTGACACAGCGGGGTTAGGAGATACGCAGTATTTT.

A note on this clone: One end of the junction does not line up with germline, which may come from a read error. The chain is built from TRBV5-3 and TRBJ1-1; tentatively, D is TRBD1 (5 bases). TRBV5-3 falls under the ORF class, with uncertain function. The CDR3 is 15 amino acids. The CDR3 region has the DNA TGTGCCAGCAGCTTGGTACTCCAGGGTAACACTGAAGCTTTCTTT. Translating it yields CASSLVLQGNTEAFF.

The gene calls are TRBV25-1 and TRBJ1-5; D is perhaps TRBD1 (6 bases). Trimming took 4 bases from V and 3 from J, leaving 13 bases between them. CDR1 and CDR2 from the germline V gene are MGHDK and SYGVNS. The CDR3 consists of 15 residues. CDR3 DNA sequence: TGTGCCAGCAGTGGAATCACAGGGTCCAATCAGCCCCAGCATTTT. This sequence encodes CASSGITGSNQPQHF. Variable domain in full (rest from reference TRBV25-1 and TRBJ1-5): EADIYQTPRYLVIGTGKKITLECSQTMGHDKMYWYQQDPGMELHLIHYSYGVNSTEKGDLSSESTVSRIRTEHFPLTLESARPSHTSQYLCASSGITGSNQPQHFGDGTRLSIL.

The DNA for the CDR3 is TGTGCCAGCGTAGCGGCGGCTCTCACAGATACGCAGTATTTT. This sequence encodes CASVAAALTDTQYF. The V call is TRBV2, the J call TRBJ2-3; possible D gene TRBD2, 6 bases. The V end was cut by 8 bases, the J end by 2 bases, with 14 bases between. The CDR3 sequence is 14 residues long. From germline, CDR1 is SNHLY and CDR2 FYNNEI.

The V gene is TRBV15, the J gene TRBJ2-7; no clear D. CDR3 length: 15 amino acids. Trimming removed 0 bases from V and 0 bases from J, with 9 bases in between. CDR1 is LNHNV and CDR2 is YYDKDF in the germline V gene (reference sequence). CDR3 bases: TGTGCCACCAGCAGAGATATCGTGACCTCCTACGAGCAGTACTTC. This sequence encodes CATSRDIVTSYEQYF. Full variable domain (rest looked up from reference TRBV15 and TRBJ2-7): DAMVIQNPRYQVTQFGKPVTLSCSQTLNHNVMYWYQQKSSQAPKLLFHYYDKDFNNEADTPDNFQSRRPNTSFCFLDIRSPGLGDTAMYLCATSRDIVTSYEQYFGPGTRLTVT.

The CDR3 nucleotides are TGTGCCAGTAGTAAAGGCGGGGGGGTCTACAATGAGCAGTTCTTC. Translating gives CASSKGGGVYNEQFF. The J gene is TRBJ2-1, the V gene TRBV19, with TRBD2 identical over 9 bases. Germline CDR1 reads LNHDA; CDR2 reads SQIVND (reference sequence). This CDR3 region has 15 residues. The V gene end was trimmed by 4 bases and the J gene end by 3 bases; junction bases not matched to a gene: 4.

The chain recombines TRBV19 with TRBJ2-1; D gene ambiguous. Trimming removed 3 bases at V and 7 bases at J, with 10 bases between. CDR3 length: 13 residues. Germline-derived CDR1 and CDR2 are LNHDA and SQIVND (reference sequence). The CDR3 sequence: CASSMGPRNEQFF. CDR3 coding DNA: TGTGCCAGTAGTATGGGTCCGAGGAATGAGCAGTTCTTC.

This clone was detected a few times. The chain combines TRBV4-1 with TRBJ1-6; possibly TRBD1 for D (5 bases). V lost 0 bases and J lost 6, with 9 bases in between. From germline, CDR1 is MGHRA and CDR2 YSYEKL. The CDR3 covers 15 residues. The CDR3 DNA sequence: TGCGCCAGCAGCCAAGATAGACAGCGTAATTCACCCCTCCACTTT. Protein sequence: CASSQDRQRNSPLHF.

The chain carries TRBV5-6 and TRBJ1-1; D remains unclear. CDR1 and CDR2 (germline): SGHDT, YYEEEE. The CDR3 contains 12 residues. V dropped 0 bases and J dropped 5 bases, with 5 bases sitting between them. CDR3: CASSLGWTEAFF. The CDR3 region has the DNA TGTGCCAGCAGCTTGGGATGGACTGAAGCTTTCTTT. Complete variable domain (other parts from reference TRBV5-6 and TRBJ1-1): DAGVTQSPTHLIKTRGQQVTLRCSPKSGHDTVSWYQQALGQGPQFIFQYYEEEERQRGNFPDRFSGHQFPNYSSELNVNALLLGDSALYLCASSLGWTEAFFGQGTRLTVV.

The J gene is TRBJ1-1, the V gene TRBV19; 8 positions match TRBD1. The length of the CDR3 is 11 residues. Germline assignment: CDR1 LNHDA and CDR2 SQIVND (reference sequence). The CDR3 DNA reads TGTGGTACGACAGGGGCCGTTGGAGCTTTCTTT. Its protein product is CGTTGAVGAFF.

This chain joins TRBV4-3 and TRBJ1-3; D remains unclear. The CDR3 has 17 amino acids. V gave up 0 bases and J gave up 0 bases, with 12 bases separating them. Germline V gene data show CDR1 as LGHNA and CDR2 as YSLEER. CDR3 nucleotides: TGCGCCAGCAGCCAAGACGTAGGGTTTAGCTCTGGAAACACCATATATTTT. Its translation: CASSQDVGFSSGNTIYF.

Here the CDR3 reads CASSYSGGYGYTF. CDR3 nucleotides: TGTGCCAGCAGCTACAGCGGGGGGTATGGCTACACCTTC. The chain couples TRBV27 to TRBJ1-2, with a weak D call TRBD1 (5 bases). CDR3 length equals 13 residues. The V end was cut by 6 bases, the J end by 5 bases, with 13 bases between. Looked up from germline, CDR1 is MNHEY and CDR2 is SMNVEV (reference sequence).

The chain is built from TRBV15 and TRBJ1-3; D might be TRBD1 (6 bases). Trimming took off 0 bases at V and 0 bases at J, with 6 bases between the two ends. The CDR3 runs to 15 residues. CDR1 and CDR2 (germline): LNHNV, YYDKDF (reference sequence). CDR3 sequence: CATSRDRGSGNTIYF. The CDR3 coding sequence is TGTGCCACCAGCAGAGACAGGGGCTCTGGAAACACCATATATTTT.

This chain connects TRBV9 to TRBJ2-3; D is unresolved. CDR3 length: 13 amino acids. Germline CDR1 SGDLS, CDR2 YYNGEE. The V and J ends lost 4 bases and 2 bases respectively, with 8 bases between them. The CDR3 here is CASSLYITDTQYF. CDR3 sequence (DNA): TGTGCCAGCAGCCTATACATCACAGATACGCAGTATTTT.

The sample holds a few counts of this clone. The chain employs TRBV14 and TRBJ1-1; D is possibly TRBD1 (5 bases). V lost 9 bases to trimming and J lost 0 bases, with 14 bases between them. CDR1 and CDR2 (germline): SGHDN, FVKESK. There are 14 residues in the CDR3. CDR3 DNA sequence: TGTGCCAGTAAAGAGAGAGGGGTGAACACTGAAGCTTTCTTT. Encoded protein: CASKERGVNTEAFF.

Only a few counts were recorded for this clone. The rearrangement links TRBV11-2 to TRBJ1-1; the D is unclear. The CDR3 spans 13 residues. Per the germline V gene, CDR1 is SGHAT and CDR2 is FQNNGV. The V end was cut by 5 bases, the J end by 5 bases, with 12 bases between. CDR3 in amino acids: CASSQSALTEAFF. CDR3 coding DNA: TGTGCCAGCAGCCAAAGTGCGTTAACTGAAGCTTTCTTT.

The chain couples TRBV30 to TRBJ2-1; 9 nucleotides align to TRBD2. The CDR3 contains 16 residues. Germline V gene lookup returns CDR1 GTSNPN and CDR2 SVGIG (reference sequence). V was pared by 0 bases and J by 6 bases, with 9 bases of the junction left unmatched. The CDR3 DNA reads as TGTGCCTGGAGTGTACCAGGTCTAGCGGGGTCCAATGAGCAGTTCTTC. The encoded protein is CAWSVPGLAGSNEQFF.